Below are 7 T cell receptor beta chains sequenced from a single sample in a study of tumor-infiltrating lymphocytes in glioblastoma multiforme. TCR beta libraries were built from RNA through three nested multiplex PCR rounds using modified ARM-PCR. TCRdb independently ran MiXCR on the multiplex PCR reads; one entry per CDR3 protein. The sample has nearly 15,000 distinct CDR3 sequences, 73% seen once; the top ten hold around two fifths. Sequenced: brain tumor tissue. Receptors were obtained from a male donor with glioblastoma.

The chain couples TRBV4-1 to TRBJ2-7, with D unresolved. The CDR3 has 15 amino acids. Germline assignment: CDR1 MGHRA and CDR2 YSYEKL. The V end lost 2 bases, the J end lost 0 bases, and 11 bases lay between the germline ends. CDR3 DNA: TGCGCCAGCAGCCAACCCGCTACGAACTCCTACGAGCAGTACTTC. Its protein is CASSQPATNSYEQYF.

The chain combines TRBV11-2 with TRBJ1-2, with 7 bases identical to TRBD1. The germline V gene has CDR1 SGHAT and CDR2 FQNNGV. CDR3 length equals 15 residues. V lost 4 bases, J lost 8 bases, and 13 bases stayed unmatched. CDR3 amino acids: CASSSETGVGYGYTF. The CDR3 nucleotides read TGTGCCAGCAGCTCGGAAACAGGGGTGGGCTACGGCTACACCTTC.

Note on this clonotype: One junction end does not reproduce the germline sequence, and a read error may be involved. The J gene is TRBJ2-1, the V gene TRBV5-6; no clear D gene. Germline assignment: CDR1 SGHDT and CDR2 YYEEEE. The CDR3 is 13 residues long. The CDR3 loop reads CASSSVAYNEQSF. CDR3 bases: TGTGCCAGCAGTTCCGTTGCCTATAATGAACAGTCCTTC.

The chain couples TRBV5-1 to TRBJ2-1; no definite D call. The CDR3 totals 14 residues. The V and J ends lost 2 bases and 5 bases respectively, with 11 bases between them. Germline CDR1 and CDR2: SGHRS and YFSETQ. DNA for the CDR3: TGCGCCAGCAGCTTTGGCCAGGTTAACAATGAGCAGTTCTTC. It specifies CASSFGQVNNEQFF.

A word on this clonotype: At one of its ends the junction is not consistent with the germline gene, which may arise from a read error. The chain carries TRBV7-9 and TRBJ1-1; no firm D call. The V gene's germline CDR1 is SEHNR and CDR2 FQNEAQ (reference sequence). The length of the CDR3 is 15 residues. CDR3 loop: CASSLFRWENTEAFF. The CDR3 nucleotides are TGTGCCAGCAGCTTATTTCGCTGGGAGAACACTGAGGCTTTCTTT. Combining the CDR3 with reference TRBV7-9 and TRBJ1-1 gives the whole variable domain DTGVSQNPRHKITKRGQNVTFRCDPISEHNRLYWYRQTLGQGPEFLTYFQNEAQLEKSRLLSDRFSAERPKGSFSTLEIQRTEQGDSAMYLCASSLFRWENTEAFFGQGTRLTVV.

This chain joins TRBV11-2 and TRBJ2-3; possibly TRBD2 for D (5 bases). Per the germline V gene, CDR1 is SGHAT and CDR2 is FQNNGV. This CDR3 contains 14 residues. V was pared by 6 bases and J by 6 bases, with 16 bases between. The CDR3 DNA follows: TGTGCCAGCAGTTCTCTAGCTGGTGATGATACGCAGTATTTT. Protein: CASSSLAGDDTQYF.

V is TRBV20-1 and J is TRBJ1-1, with D perhaps matching TRBD1 (5 bases). Germline lookup yields CDR1 DFQATT and CDR2 SNEGSKA (reference sequence). The ends were cut back, 6 bases at V and 4 bases at J, with 21 bases in the middle. This CDR3 region has 15 residues. Written as DNA, the CDR3 is TGCAGTGCACGGGACGCAAAGTTGGAGGGCACTGAAGCTTTCTTT. Its protein is CSARDAKLEGTEAFF.